The clone carrying this TCR beta chain was seen a handful of times. Measured with immunoSEQ multiplex PCR; TCRdb has only the in-frame clones, and not every one. The top ten hold more than 0.45% of the sample, which has approximately 1.1 million clones, approximately 80% seen once. The entry originates in a study of shared clonotypes between healthy human individuals. The CDR3 contains 17 residues. J gave up 4 bases and V 5 bases, and 5 bases lay outside the gene matches. The V gene's germline CDR1 is SGHVS and CDR2 FQNEAQ. Source material: memory CD4+ T cells from PBMCs. The subset denotes: CD45RA-negative fraction. The clonotype was recovered from a man aged 18-30 years in good health. Some clones in this sample may be carry-over from other donors' samples. V and J are TRBV7-8 and TRBJ2-2; 15 positions agree with TRBD2. The CDR3 nucleotides read TGTGCCAGCAGCAGAGGACTAGCGGGAGGGGGCACCGGGGAGCTGTTTTTT. Residues: CASSRGLAGGGTGELFF.